This T cell receptor (beta chain) stems from a study of human versus mouse CDR3 diversity and MHC coevolution (dated by TCRdb to the late 2010s). Background on the whole study: The immunoSEQ assay was reported to detect one in 200,000 T cells and to minimize amplification bias from multiplex PCR. The human cohort was made up of three healthy volunteer blood donors, who at collection were aged 30 to 40, 40 to 49 and 60 to 69, one donor in each range. Across mouse and human samples, the number of valid reads per sample ranged from about 0.6 x 10^7 to 1.7 x 10^7. Human naive CD4 T cell repertoires were used as a reference for TCR selection on multiple MHC II alleles and were compared with human-TCR-locus transgenic mice carrying single MHC II. Paper-wide results and their limitations: On average, humans had more CDR3 deletions and insertions than mice, indicating greater exonuclease and TdT activity. Most of the three human donors showed the lowest clonal inequality scores among all compared groups. The largest TCR beta repertoire according to iCHAO1 estimates belonged to humans, at 1.6 million or so clonotypes, a result attributed likely to selection by multiple MHC II molecules. Repertoire diversity was not considered directly comparable between humans and mice because human T cells were selected on over 5 MHC II alleles.

The CDR1 and CDR2 encoded by the germline V gene (reference sequence) are GTSNPN and SVGIG. From the cysteine through the phenylalanine, the CDR3 covers 14 amino acids. CDR3 DNA only is kept here, 42 bases in frame from base 1. V loses 4 bases, J loses 7 bases, and the germline ends lie 19 bases apart. With respect to this clone: Which antigen it targets is not known. No per-base quality is available; no much larger clone lies one base away.

Fluorescence-activated cell sorting was used to pull naive CD4 T cells, meaning cells that were CD45RO-negative and CD62L-positive, out of the PBMCs. Each donor gave about 50 ml of fresh peripheral blood, from which PBMCs were isolated by Ficoll density centrifugation. All samples were sorted on a FACSAria III instrument and reached purity above 85%. Genomic DNA was extracted from the sorted cells using the QIAGEN blood and tissue kit and was quantified on a NanoDrop 1000. Deep sequencing and quantification of TCR alpha and beta chains were performed on the immunoSEQ platform by multiplex PCR of genomic DNA. The published analysis was carried out like this. Annotation of the TCR sequences relied on IMGT gene and region definitions. As a stand-in for the preselection repertoire, out-of-frame rearrangements were used and set against in-frame clonotypes. The iCHAO1 estimator supplied with the immunoSEQ platform was used to estimate repertoire size. A Gini index, which is based on the Lorenz curve, was applied to in-frame amino acid clonotypes to measure clonal inequality. Shared clonotypes were counted with the intersect function of the R package tcR, and similarity was scored with the Jaccard index. V, J and V-J usage frequencies went into a principal component analysis run with the R prcomp function, with no normalization applied. TCRdb provides this immuneACCESS table in a form limited to in-frame rearrangements. Some clones are lacking; in checked studies, under half of them reflect an unresolved V gene, and why the rest are absent is not known. V and J calls and clone size are copied from that table; D and trimming were computed from the DNA. The sample table contains about 73,000 clones; only one count was recorded for about 90% of them. The ten largest clonotypes hold roughly 0.15% of the sample.

Sequenced: naive CD4+ T cells from blood. The intended sense of this specimen's cell subset or site label: CD45RO-negative CD62L-positive naive CD4 T cells. The receptor's source is a person aged 30 to 69 in good health. This receptor chain uses TRBV30 and TRBJ1-1, with no confidently assigned D gene. The nucleotides are TGTGCCTGGACCCCTATGGGTGCGCGGAGTGAAGCTTTCTTT. This yields the protein CAWTPMGARSEAFF.